This T cell receptor beta chain is drawn from a study of cytomegalovirus exposure and HLA in healthy donors. The wider study: As an earlier analysis found, about 179 million T cells yielded around 110 million unique TCR beta sequences. HLA-typed donors were the source of about 85 million unique TCRs, which an early data release held. Overall study findings and caveats: The authors excluded some V segments, including TRBV6-2 and TRBV6-3, as indistinguishable. Follow-up analysis later connected one missense variant in DCLRE1C with trimming of TCR beta V- and J-genes.

This CDR3 is 14 amino acids long. Germline CDR1 LNHDA, CDR2 SQIVND (reference sequence). V was pared by 4 bases and J by 2 bases, with 9 bases between. The PCR ran on 60 Vbeta and 13 Jbeta primers. The method was immunoSEQ multiplex PCR; TCRdb's version includes in-frame clones alone and lacks a portion of them. The sample has 150,000 to 200,000 clones; approximately 75% are singletons. Of note for this clone: Its cognate antigen is unknown.

The chain combines TRBV19 with TRBJ2-4; no definite D call. Sequenced material: PBMCs. The sequence was collected from a girl under 18 in good health and CMV-seronegative. The CDR3 DNA is TGTGCCAGTAGTAATTGGGCATCCAAAAACATTCAGTACTTC. Encoded protein: CASSNWASKNIQYF.